The present TCR beta chain was sequenced within a study of blood T cell repertoires in COVID-19. Participants came from fewer than 25 US areas, aged about 18 to 100 years. Sequenced by immunoSEQ multiplex PCR; TCRdb stores in-frame clones only, minus some. The sample consists of roughly 400,000 clones, approximately 89% of them appearing once. With respect to this clone: Other nucleotide sequences from this sample produce the same CDR3.

Germline loops: CDR1 SGDLS, CDR2 YYNGEE. Trimming took 3 bases from V and 3 from J; bases not matched to a gene: 7. The CDR3 spans 16 residues. The sequence derives from a woman between 25 and 40 years old who had recovered from COVID-19. The chain recombines TRBV9 with TRBJ2-1; 9 bases are a match to TRBD2. Specimen: PBMCs or T cells enriched from blood (not recorded which). The CDR3 nucleotides are TGTGCCAGCAGCGCCCGGGGTAGCGGGGGCTACAATGAGCAGTTCTTC. Amino acids: CASSARGSGGYNEQFF.